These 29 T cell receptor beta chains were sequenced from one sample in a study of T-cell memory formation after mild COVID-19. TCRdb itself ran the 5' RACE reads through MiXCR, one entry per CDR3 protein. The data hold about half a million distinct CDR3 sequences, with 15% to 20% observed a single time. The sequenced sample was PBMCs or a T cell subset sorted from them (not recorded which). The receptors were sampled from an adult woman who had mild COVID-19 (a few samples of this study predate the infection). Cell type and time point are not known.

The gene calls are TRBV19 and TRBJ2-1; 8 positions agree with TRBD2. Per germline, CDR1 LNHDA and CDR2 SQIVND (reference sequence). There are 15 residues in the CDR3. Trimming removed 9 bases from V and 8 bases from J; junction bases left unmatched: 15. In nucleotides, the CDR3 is TGTGCCAGCCGGTCGGGTGACGGGAGGGTAGATGAGCAGTTCTTC. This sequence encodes CASRSGDGRVDEQFF.

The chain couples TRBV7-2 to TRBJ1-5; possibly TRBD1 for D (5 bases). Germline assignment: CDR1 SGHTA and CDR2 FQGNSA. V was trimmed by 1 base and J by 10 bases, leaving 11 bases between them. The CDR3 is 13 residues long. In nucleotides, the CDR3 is TGTGCCAGCAGCTTAGACGGGGCAGGCCCCCAGCATTTT. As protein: CASSLDGAGPQHF.

The CDR3, as DNA: TGTGCCAGCATCCTGGGACCCTCCTACAATGAGCAGTTCTTC. It is translated as CASILGPSYNEQFF. V usage is TRBV12-3 or TRBV12-4 and J usage is TRBJ2-1; either TRBD1 or TRBD2 may fit D (5 bases each). V lost 7 bases to trimming and J lost 0 bases, with 10 bases between them. The CDR3 totals 14 residues.

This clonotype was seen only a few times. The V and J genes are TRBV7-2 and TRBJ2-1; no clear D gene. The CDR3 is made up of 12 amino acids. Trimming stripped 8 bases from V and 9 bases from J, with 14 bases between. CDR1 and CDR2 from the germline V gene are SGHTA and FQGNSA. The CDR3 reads CASGLGYGEQFF. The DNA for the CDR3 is TGTGCCAGCGGGCTGGGATATGGTGAGCAGTTCTTC.

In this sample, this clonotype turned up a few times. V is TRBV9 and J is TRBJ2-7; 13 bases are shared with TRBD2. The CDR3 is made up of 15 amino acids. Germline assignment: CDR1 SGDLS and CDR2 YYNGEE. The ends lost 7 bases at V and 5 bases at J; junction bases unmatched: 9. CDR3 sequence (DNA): TGTGCCAGCTCCCTGACTAGCGGGGGGCCCCACGAGCAGTACTTC. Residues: CASSLTSGGPHEQYF.

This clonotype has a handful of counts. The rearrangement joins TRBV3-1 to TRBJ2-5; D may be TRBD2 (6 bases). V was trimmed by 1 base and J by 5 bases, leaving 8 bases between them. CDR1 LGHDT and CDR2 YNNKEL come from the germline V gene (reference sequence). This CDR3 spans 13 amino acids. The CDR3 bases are TGTGCCAGCAGCCAAGGCGGGAAGGAGACCCAGTACTTC. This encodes CASSQGGKETQYF.

The CDR3 is CASSSQPGLARADTQYF. The CDR3 region has the DNA TGTGCCAGCAGCTCCCAACCTGGACTAGCTCGAGCAGATACGCAGTATTTT. The rearrangement links TRBV11-2 to TRBJ2-3, with 8 bases identical to TRBD2. The CDR3 contains 17 residues. V lost 4 bases to trimming and J lost 4 bases; unmatched junction nucleotides: 13. The germline V gene has CDR1 SGHAT and CDR2 FQNNGV.

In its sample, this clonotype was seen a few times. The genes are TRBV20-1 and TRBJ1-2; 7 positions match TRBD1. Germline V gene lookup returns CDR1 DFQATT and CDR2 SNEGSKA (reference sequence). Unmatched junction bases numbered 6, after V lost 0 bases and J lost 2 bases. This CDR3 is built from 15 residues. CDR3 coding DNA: TGCAGTGCTAGAGATCCCAACAGGGGAAACTATGGCTACACCTTC. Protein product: CSARDPNRGNYGYTF.

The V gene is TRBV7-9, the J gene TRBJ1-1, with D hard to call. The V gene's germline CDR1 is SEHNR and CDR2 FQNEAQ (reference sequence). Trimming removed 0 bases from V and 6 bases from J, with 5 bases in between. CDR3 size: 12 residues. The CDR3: CASSLADPEAFF. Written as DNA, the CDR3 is TGTGCCAGCAGCTTAGCAGATCCTGAAGCTTTCTTT.

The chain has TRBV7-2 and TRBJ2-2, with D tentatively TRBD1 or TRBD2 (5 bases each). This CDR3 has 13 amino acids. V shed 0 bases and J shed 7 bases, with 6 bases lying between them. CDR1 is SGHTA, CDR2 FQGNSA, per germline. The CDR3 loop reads CASSLARGGELFF. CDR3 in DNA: TGTGCCAGCAGCTTAGCGAGGGGCGGGGAGCTGTTTTTT.

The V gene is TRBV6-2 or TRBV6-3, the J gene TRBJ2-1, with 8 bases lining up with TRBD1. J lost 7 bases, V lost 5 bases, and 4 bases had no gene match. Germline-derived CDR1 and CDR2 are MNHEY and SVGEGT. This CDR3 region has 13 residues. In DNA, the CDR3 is TGTGCCAGCAGTAGCCACAGGGGGAATGAGCAGTTCTTC. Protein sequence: CASSSHRGNEQFF.

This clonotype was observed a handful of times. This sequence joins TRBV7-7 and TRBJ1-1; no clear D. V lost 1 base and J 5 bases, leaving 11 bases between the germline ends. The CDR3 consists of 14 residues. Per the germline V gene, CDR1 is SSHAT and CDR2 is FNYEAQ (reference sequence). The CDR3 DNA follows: TGTGCCAGCAGCTTAGTGTTGGTTCGGACTGAAGCTTTCTTT. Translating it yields CASSLVLVRTEAFF.

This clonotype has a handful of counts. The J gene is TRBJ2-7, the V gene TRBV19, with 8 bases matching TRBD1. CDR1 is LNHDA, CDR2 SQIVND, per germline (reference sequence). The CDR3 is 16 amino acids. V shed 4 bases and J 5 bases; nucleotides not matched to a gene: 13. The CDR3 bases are TGTGCCAGTAGTACACCTCCCGGGACAGGCCTAAACGAGCAGTACTTC. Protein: CASSTPPGTGLNEQYF.

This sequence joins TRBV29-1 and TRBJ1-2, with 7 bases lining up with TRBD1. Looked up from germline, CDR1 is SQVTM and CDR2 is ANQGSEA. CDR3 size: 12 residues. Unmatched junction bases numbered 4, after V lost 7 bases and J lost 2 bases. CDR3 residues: CSARDSNYGYTF. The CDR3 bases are TGCAGCGCCCGGGACAGCAACTATGGCTACACCTTC. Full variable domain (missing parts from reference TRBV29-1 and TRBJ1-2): SAVISQKPSRDICQRGTSLTIQCQVDSQVTMMFWYRQQPGQSLTLIATANQGSEATYESGFVIDKFPISRPNLTFSTLTVSNMSPEDSSIYLCSARDSNYGYTFGSGTRLTVV.

CDR3: CASSGAGTAREQYF. CDR3 nucleotides: TGTGCCAGCAGCGGCGCCGGGACCGCCAGGGAGCAGTACTTC. This rearrangement joins TRBV5-4 to TRBJ2-7; D is perhaps TRBD1 or TRBD2 (5 bases each). V was clipped by 4 bases and J by 7 bases, with 18 bases between them. CDR1 SGHNT and CDR2 YYREEE come from the germline V gene (reference sequence). This CDR3 contains 14 residues.

CDR3 DNA sequence: TGTGCCAGGGACAGGTCGGGGGGCGAGCAGTACTTC. Amino acids: CARDRSGGEQYF. The chain carries TRBV2 and TRBJ2-7; either TRBD1 or TRBD2 may fit D (7 bases each). CDR1 is SNHLY and CDR2 is FYNNEI in the germline V gene. The CDR3 runs to 12 residues. V lost 9 bases, J lost 6 bases, and 15 bases lay in between.

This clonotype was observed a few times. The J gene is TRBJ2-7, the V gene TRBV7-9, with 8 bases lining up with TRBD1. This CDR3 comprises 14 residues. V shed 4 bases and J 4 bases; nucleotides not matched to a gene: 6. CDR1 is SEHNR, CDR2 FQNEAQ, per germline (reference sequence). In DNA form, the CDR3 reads TGTGCCAGCAGCTCCGGACAGGGCTGGTACGAGCAGTACTTC. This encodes CASSSGQGWYEQYF.

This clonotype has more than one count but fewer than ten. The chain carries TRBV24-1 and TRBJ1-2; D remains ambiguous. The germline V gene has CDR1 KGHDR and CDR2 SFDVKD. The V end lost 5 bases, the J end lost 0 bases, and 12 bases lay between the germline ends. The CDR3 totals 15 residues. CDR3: CATSGFGGTNYGYTF. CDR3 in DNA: TGTGCCACCAGTGGGTTCGGCGGGACTAACTATGGCTACACCTTC.

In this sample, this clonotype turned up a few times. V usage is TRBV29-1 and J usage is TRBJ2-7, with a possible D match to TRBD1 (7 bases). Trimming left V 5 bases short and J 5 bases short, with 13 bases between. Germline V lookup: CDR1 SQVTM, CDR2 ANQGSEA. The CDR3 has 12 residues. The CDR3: CSVRRGLHEQYF. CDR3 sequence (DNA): TGCAGCGTTCGGAGGGGGCTCCACGAGCAGTACTTC.

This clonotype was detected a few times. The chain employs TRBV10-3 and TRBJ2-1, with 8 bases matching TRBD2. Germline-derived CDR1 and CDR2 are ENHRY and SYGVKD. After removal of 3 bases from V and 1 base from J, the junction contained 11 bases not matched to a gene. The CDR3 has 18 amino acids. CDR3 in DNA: TGTGCCATCAGTGACCCAGAAAGAGCGGGAGCTTCCTACAATGAGCAGTTCTTC. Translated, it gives CAISDPERAGASYNEQFF.

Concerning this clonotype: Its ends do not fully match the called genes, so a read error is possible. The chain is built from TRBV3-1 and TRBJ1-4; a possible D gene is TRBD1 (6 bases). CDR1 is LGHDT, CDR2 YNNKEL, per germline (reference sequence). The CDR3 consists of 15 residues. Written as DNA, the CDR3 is TGTGCCATCAGCCGGGGTGGGGGGGCGGATGAAAAACTGTTTTTT. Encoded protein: CAISRGGGADEKLFF.

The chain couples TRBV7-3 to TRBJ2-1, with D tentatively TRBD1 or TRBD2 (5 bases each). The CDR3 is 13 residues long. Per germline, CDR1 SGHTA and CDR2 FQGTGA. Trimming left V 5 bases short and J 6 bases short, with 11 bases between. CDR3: CASSQGAANEQFF. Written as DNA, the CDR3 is TGTGCCAGCAGCCAGGGAGCGGCCAATGAGCAGTTCTTC.

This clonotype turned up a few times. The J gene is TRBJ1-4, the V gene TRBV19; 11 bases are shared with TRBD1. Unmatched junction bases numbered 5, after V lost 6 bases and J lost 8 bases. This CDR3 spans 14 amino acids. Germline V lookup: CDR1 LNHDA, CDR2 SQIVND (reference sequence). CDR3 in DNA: TGTGCCAGTAGCCCGGACAGGGGGCTCGAAAAACTGTTTTTT. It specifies CASSPDRGLEKLFF.

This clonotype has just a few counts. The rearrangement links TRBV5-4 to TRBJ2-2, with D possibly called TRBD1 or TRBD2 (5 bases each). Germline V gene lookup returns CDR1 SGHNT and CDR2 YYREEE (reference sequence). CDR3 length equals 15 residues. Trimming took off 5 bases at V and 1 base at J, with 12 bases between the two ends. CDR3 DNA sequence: TGTGCCAGCAGTGGGACGACGTTGAACACCGGGGAGCTGTTTTTT. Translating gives CASSGTTLNTGELFF.

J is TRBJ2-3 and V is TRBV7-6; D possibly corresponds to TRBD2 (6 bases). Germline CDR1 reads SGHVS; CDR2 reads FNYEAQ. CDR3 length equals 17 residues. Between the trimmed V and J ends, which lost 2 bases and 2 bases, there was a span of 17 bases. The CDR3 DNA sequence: TGTGCCAGCAGCTTAAGGGCCACTAGCTCAGCCACAGATACGCAGTATTTT. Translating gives CASSLRATSSATDTQYF.

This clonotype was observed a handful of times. The CDR3 DNA sequence: TGTGCCAGCAGCCCGATGCCAGGGATTCGGGGCTACACCTTC. This translates into CASSPMPGIRGYTF. The V and J genes are TRBV27 and TRBJ1-2; possible D gene TRBD1, 5 bases. Germline V lookup: CDR1 MNHEY, CDR2 SMNVEV (reference sequence). The CDR3 has 14 residues. Trimming removed 6 bases at V and 8 bases at J, with 19 bases between.

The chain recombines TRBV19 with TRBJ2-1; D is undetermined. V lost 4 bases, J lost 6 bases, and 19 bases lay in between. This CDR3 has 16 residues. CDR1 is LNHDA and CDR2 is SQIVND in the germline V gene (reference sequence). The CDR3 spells CASSKFSSWETNEQFF. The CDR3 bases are TGTGCCAGTAGTAAGTTTAGTAGTTGGGAAACCAATGAGCAGTTCTTC.

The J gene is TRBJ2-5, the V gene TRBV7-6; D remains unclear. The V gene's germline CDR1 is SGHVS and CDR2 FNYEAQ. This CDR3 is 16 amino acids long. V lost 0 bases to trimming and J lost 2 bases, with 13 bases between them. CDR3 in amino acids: CASSLAGLVTQETQYF. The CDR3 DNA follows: TGTGCCAGCAGCTTAGCAGGGTTGGTGACTCAAGAGACCCAGTACTTC.

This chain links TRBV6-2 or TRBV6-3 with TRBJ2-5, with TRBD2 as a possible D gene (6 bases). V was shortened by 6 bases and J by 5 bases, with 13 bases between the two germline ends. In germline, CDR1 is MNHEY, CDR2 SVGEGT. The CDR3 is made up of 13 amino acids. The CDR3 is CASRETSSETQYF. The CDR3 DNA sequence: TGTGCCAGCAGGGAAACTAGCTCCGAGACCCAGTACTTC.